This T cell receptor beta chain stems from a study of tumor-infiltrating lymphocytes in primary liver carcinoma. The wider study: Treatment of the patients' primary liver carcinoma consisted of surgical resection. Tumors, staged T1-T3 N0M0, spanned about 4 to 11 cm. These patients were men and women whose ages were 30 to 69 years.

Starting material of around 490 ng total RNA yielded TCR beta cDNA via a constant-region primer. Slightly modified ARM-PCR served as the procedure for the TCR beta libraries. These libraries came from three rounds of nested multiplex PCR. Rounds one and two of PCR, each of 10 cycles, were primed with TRBV1-TRBV30 forward primers and a C-beta reverse primer. Each CDR3 protein is one row after TCRdb ran MiXCR on the multiplex PCR reads. This table holds 310,000 or so distinct CDR3 sequences, about two thirds found once. About this clonotype itself: The antigen is undetermined.

The germline V gene encodes CDR1 SGHAT and CDR2 FQNNGV. CDR3 size: 15 residues. Trimming left V 1 base short and J 2 bases short, with 12 bases between. The study extracted blood RNA from unsorted whole blood and also extracted germline DNA. Study-wide results and caveats: Whereas tumor region pairs overlapped more, tumor-adjacent and tumor-blood pairs overlapped less.

This TCR derives from a man aged 40-49 years with primary liver carcinoma and hepatitis B virus infection. This rearrangement joins TRBV11-2 to TRBJ2-7; D may match TRBD1 or TRBD2 (5 bases each). The sequencing input was peripheral blood. The chain's CDR3 is CASSLGADTAYEQYF. The CDR3 DNA reads as TGTGCCAGCAGCTTAGGAGCGGACACAGCCTACGAGCAGTACTTC.